The sequence of this T cell receptor beta chain was determined in a study of blood T cell repertoires in COVID-19. As for the study in general: COVID-19 samples, acute and convalescent, were from the United States, Italy and Spain.

Authors' methods: Counts of nucleated cells, estimated from reference gene primer amplification, were obtained. Profiled with immunoSEQ multiplex PCR; TCRdb holds only in-frame clones, not every one. The DNA was the basis for D and trimming; V, J and clone size are from that table. The data contain about 190,000 clones, approximately 88% of them singletons. Germline V gene data show CDR1 as SGHAT and CDR2 as FQDESV (reference sequence). Trimming left V 1 base short and J 4 bases short, with 10 bases between. The CDR3 runs to 14 residues. The gene calls are TRBV11-1 and TRBJ1-2; no firm D call. The receptor was derived from a middle-aged man with acute or convalescent COVID-19. The sequenced material came from peripheral blood. The CDR3 sequence is CASSLDSSLYGYTF. CDR3 DNA: TGTGCCAGCAGCTTAGACAGTTCACTCTATGGCTACACCTTC.